This TCR beta chain appears in the sequencing data of a study of cytomegalovirus exposure and HLA in healthy donors. The CDR3 contains 14 residues. Germline CDR1 MNHNS, CDR2 SASEGT. V was pared by 5 bases and J by 1 base, with 5 bases of the junction left unmatched. Primers for the PCR totalled 60 Vbeta and 13 Jbeta. Here immunoSEQ multiplex PCR was the method, and the copy in TCRdb shows in-frame clones only, minus some. This sample has over 150,000 clones, with roughly 80% found just once. Sequenced input: PBMCs. The sequence derives from a girl aged 2-10 years in good health and CMV-seropositive. This sequence joins TRBV6-1 and TRBJ2-7, with TRBD1 matching over 7 bases. For the CDR3, the DNA is TGTGCCAGCAGTCACGGGACAGTTTCCTACGAGCAGTACTTC. It is translated as CASSHGTVSYEQYF.